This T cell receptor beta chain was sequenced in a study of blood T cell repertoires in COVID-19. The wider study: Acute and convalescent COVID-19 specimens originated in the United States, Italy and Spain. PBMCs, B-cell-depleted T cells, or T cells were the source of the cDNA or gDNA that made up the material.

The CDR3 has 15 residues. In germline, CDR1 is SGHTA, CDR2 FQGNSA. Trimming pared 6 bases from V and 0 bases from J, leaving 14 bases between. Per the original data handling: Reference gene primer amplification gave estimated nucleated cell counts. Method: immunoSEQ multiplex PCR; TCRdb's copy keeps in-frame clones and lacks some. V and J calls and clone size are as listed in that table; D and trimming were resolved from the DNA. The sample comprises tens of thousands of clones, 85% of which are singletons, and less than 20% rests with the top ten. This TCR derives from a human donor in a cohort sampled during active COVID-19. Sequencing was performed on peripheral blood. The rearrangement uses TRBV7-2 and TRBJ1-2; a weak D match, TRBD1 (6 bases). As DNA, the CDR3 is TGTGCCAGCAGGGAGCAGACAGGAGCTAACTATGGCTACACCTTC. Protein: CASREQTGANYGYTF. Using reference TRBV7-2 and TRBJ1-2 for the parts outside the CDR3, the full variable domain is GAGVSQSPSNKVTEKGKDVELRCDPISGHTALYWYRQSLGQGLEFLIYFQGNSAPDKSGLPSDRFSAERTGGSVSTLTIQRTQQEDSAVYLCASREQTGANYGYTFGSGTRLTVV.